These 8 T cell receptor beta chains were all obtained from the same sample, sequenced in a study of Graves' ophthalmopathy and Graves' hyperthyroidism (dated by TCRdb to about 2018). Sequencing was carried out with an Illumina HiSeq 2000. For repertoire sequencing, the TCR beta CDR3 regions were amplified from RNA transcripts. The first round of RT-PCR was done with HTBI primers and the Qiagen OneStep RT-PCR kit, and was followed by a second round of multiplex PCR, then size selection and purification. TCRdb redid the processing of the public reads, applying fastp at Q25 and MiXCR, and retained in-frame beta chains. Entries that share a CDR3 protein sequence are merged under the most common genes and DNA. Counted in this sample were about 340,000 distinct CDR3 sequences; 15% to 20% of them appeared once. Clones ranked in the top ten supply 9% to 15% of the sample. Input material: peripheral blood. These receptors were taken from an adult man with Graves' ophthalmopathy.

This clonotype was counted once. The CDR3 DNA follows: TGTGCCAGCAGTTACTCGGGGTCGCGATATTACGAGCAGTACTTC. Residues: CASSYSGSRYYEQYF. The chain is built from TRBV6-5 and TRBJ2-7; no firm D call. Germline V CDR1 and CDR2: MNHEY, SVGAGI. The CDR3 runs to 15 residues. V was clipped by 0 bases and J by 4 bases, with 13 bases between them.

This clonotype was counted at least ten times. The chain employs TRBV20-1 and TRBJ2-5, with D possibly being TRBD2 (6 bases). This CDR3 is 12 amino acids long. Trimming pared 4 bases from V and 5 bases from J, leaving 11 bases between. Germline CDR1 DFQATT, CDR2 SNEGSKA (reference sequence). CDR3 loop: CSATGGRETQYF. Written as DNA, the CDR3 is TGCAGTGCTACAGGAGGGCGGGAGACCCAGTACTTC.

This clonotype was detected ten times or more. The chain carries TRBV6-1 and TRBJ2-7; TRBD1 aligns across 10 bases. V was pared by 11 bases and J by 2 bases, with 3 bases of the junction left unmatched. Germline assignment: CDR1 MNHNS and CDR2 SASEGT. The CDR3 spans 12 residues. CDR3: CAAGQGAYEQYF. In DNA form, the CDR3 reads TGTGCCGCCGGACAGGGGGCCTACGAGCAGTACTTC.

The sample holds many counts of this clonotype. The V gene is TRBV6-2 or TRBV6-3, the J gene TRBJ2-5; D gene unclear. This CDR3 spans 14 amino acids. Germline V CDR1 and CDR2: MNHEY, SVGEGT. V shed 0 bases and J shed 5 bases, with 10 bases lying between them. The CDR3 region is CASSYSTRRETQYF. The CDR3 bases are TGTGCCAGCAGTTACTCGACCAGGCGGGAGACCCAGTACTTC.

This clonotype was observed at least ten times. As DNA, the CDR3 is TGCAGTGCTAGAGATTTTAACAGGGGGCGCGATGGCTACACCTTC. Translating it yields CSARDFNRGRDGYTF. The V gene is TRBV20-1, the J gene TRBJ1-2; TRBD1 aligns across 9 bases. V lost 0 bases, J lost 6 bases, and 8 bases stayed unmatched. Germline V gives CDR1 DFQATT, CDR2 SNEGSKA (reference sequence). CDR3 length: 15 amino acids.

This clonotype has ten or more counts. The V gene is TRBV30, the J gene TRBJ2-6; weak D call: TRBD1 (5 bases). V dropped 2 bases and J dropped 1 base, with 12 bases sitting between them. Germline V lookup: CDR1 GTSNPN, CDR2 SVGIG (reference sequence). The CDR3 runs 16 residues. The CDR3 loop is CAWSRGFTSGANVLTF. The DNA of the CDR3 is TGTGCCTGGAGTAGGGGATTCACTTCTGGGGCCAACGTCCTGACTTTC.

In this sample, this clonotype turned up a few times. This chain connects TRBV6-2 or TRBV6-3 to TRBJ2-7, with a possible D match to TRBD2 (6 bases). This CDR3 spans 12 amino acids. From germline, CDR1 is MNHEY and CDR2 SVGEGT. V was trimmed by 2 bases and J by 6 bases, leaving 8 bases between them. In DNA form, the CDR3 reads TGTGCCAGCAGTTACCCCGGGGGCGAGCAGTACTTC. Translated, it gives CASSYPGGEQYF.

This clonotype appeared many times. In DNA, the CDR3 is TGTGCCAGCAGCGTGCGGGTGGGGAACACTGAAGCTTTCTTT. This translates into CASSVRVGNTEAFF. The chain recombines TRBV11-2 with TRBJ1-1; D is ambiguous. Germline assignment: CDR1 SGHAT and CDR2 FQNNGV. The V end was cut by 5 bases, the J end by 1 base, with 11 bases between. The CDR3 contains 14 residues.